These 29 T cell receptor beta chains were sequenced from one sample in a study of blood T cell repertoires in COVID-19. The method was immunoSEQ multiplex PCR; TCRdb's version includes in-frame clones alone and lacks a portion of them. This sample has roughly 59,000 clones, with 80% to 90% found just once. Sequenced input: peripheral blood. These receptors all stem from a man older than 75 with acute or convalescent COVID-19.

The chain has TRBV6-4 and TRBJ2-3; possibly TRBD2 for D (6 bases). This CDR3 has 13 amino acids. Germline CDR1 reads MRHNA; CDR2 reads SNTAGT. The ends were cut back, 2 bases at V and 9 bases at J, with 12 bases in the middle. CDR3 in amino acids: CASSDLHGGTQYF. The CDR3 DNA sequence: TGTGCCAGCAGTGACCTCCATGGGGGGACGCAGTATTTT.

This clone was seen more than once but under ten times. The J gene is TRBJ2-2, the V gene TRBV4-1, with 9 bases that match TRBD2. The V gene end was trimmed by 2 bases and the J gene end by 4 bases; junction bases not matched to a gene: 11. The length of the CDR3 is 18 residues. In germline, CDR1 is MGHRA, CDR2 YSYEKL. In DNA, the CDR3 is TGCGCCAGCAGCCAATCAAATCTTGCGGGGGGGCTCACCGGGGAGCTGTTTTTT. It codes for CASSQSNLAGGLTGELFF.

The rearrangement uses TRBV21-1 and TRBJ2-1; the D call of TRBD2 is as the table states it, not checked on the DNA. TRBV21-1 is a pseudogene segment. This CDR3 comprises 14 residues. The chain's CDR3 is CASPEIDSYNEQFF. DNA of the CDR3: TGTGCCAGCCCTGAGATAGATTCCTACAATGAGCAGTTCTTC.

V usage is TRBV14 and J usage is TRBJ2-1, with D possibly being TRBD2 (6 bases). Trimming left V 3 bases short and J 3 bases short, with 12 bases between. In germline, CDR1 is SGHDN, CDR2 FVKESK. The CDR3 is 15 amino acids. CDR3 coding DNA: TGTGCCAGCAGCCAGTGGGAGGTCCACTACAATGAGCAGTTCTTC. Its translation is CASSQWEVHYNEQFF.

A single count supports this clone. The chain combines TRBV7-8 with TRBJ2-3; 7 bases fit TRBD2. The germline CDR1 and CDR2 sequences are SGHVS and FQNEAQ. With 2 bases clipped from V and 2 bases from J, the junction kept 4 bases outside the gene matches. This CDR3 has 15 residues. The CDR3 loop reads CASSLRLADTDTQYF. The CDR3 DNA reads TGTGCCAGCAGCTTAAGGCTAGCGGACACAGATACGCAGTATTTT.

This chain connects TRBV4-2 to TRBJ1-2; TRBD1 matches at 7 bases. CDR3 length: 17 residues. Germline V gene sequence: CDR1 LGHNA, CDR2 YNFKEQ. V was clipped by 0 bases and J by 6 bases; unmatched bases: 13. The CDR3 coding sequence is TGTGCCAGCAGCCAAGATCAAGTCGGAGCAGGGGGTAATGGCTACACCTTC. It encodes CASSQDQVGAGGNGYTF.

The chain couples TRBV19 to TRBJ1-2; 7 positions agree with TRBD1. The V gene's germline CDR1 is LNHDA and CDR2 SQIVND (reference sequence). This CDR3 comprises 15 residues. With 6 bases clipped from V and 2 bases from J, the junction kept 9 bases outside the gene matches. CDR3 loop: CASSHPGQYNYGYTF. Written as DNA, the CDR3 is TGTGCCAGTAGCCATCCGGGACAGTACAACTATGGCTACACCTTC.

The table lists this clone with a count of one. The CDR3 region has the DNA TGTGCCAGTAGTATAGCGGGAGGGGTCAATGAGCAGTTCTTC. Translated: CASSIAGGVNEQFF. The V call is TRBV9, the J call TRBJ2-1; 11 nucleotides line up with TRBD2. V was clipped by 8 bases and J by 6 bases; unmatched bases: 7. This CDR3 contains 14 residues. The germline V gene has CDR1 SGDLS and CDR2 YYNGEE.

The chain couples TRBV7-2 to TRBJ2-4; D may be TRBD2 (6 bases). Germline V CDR1 and CDR2: SGHTA, FQGNSA. The CDR3 consists of 16 residues. The V and J ends lost 5 bases and 1 base respectively, with 15 bases between them. DNA of the CDR3: TGTGCCAGCAGCGTGGGACTTGGGTTGGCCAAAAACATTCAGTACTTC. This sequence encodes CASSVGLGLAKNIQYF.

V and J are TRBV4-2 and TRBJ2-7, with TRBD2 identical over 10 bases. V gave up 0 bases and J gave up 3 bases; unmatched junction bases: 2. CDR3 size: 15 residues. Germline CDR1 is LGHNA and CDR2 is YNFKEQ. The CDR3 DNA follows: TGTGCCAGCAGCCAAGAACTAGCGGGATTCTACGAGCAGTACTTC. Translating gives CASSQELAGFYEQYF.

The chain links TRBV6-5 to TRBJ1-2, with D possibly matching TRBD1 (6 bases). V lost 0 bases, J lost 7 bases, and 15 bases lay in between. Germline loops: CDR1 MNHEY, CDR2 SVGAGI. This CDR3 has 15 residues. The CDR3 nucleotides are TGTGCCAGCAGTTACTCGGGCAGGGGAGGGTCTGGCTACACCTTC. Translating gives CASSYSGRGGSGYTF.

The chain recombines TRBV9 with TRBJ2-3; 9 bases align to TRBD2. This CDR3 comprises 16 residues. Germline V gene data show CDR1 as SGDLS and CDR2 as YYNGEE. Losses at the gene ends were 3 bases for V and 5 bases for J; bases not matched to a gene: 10. The CDR3 protein is CASSAPRGGAGDTQYF. The CDR3 bases are TGTGCCAGCAGCGCCCCCCGCGGGGGGGCAGGAGATACGCAGTATTTT. The whole variable domain, remainder taken from reference TRBV9 and TRBJ2-3, is DSGVTQTPKHLITATGQRVTLRCSPRSGDLSVYWYQQSLDQGLQFLIQYYNGEERAKGNILERFSAQQFPDLHSELNLSSLELGDSALYFCASSAPRGGAGDTQYFGPGTRLTVL.

The chain couples TRBV6-6 to TRBJ1-2; D is ambiguous. Germline V gene lookup returns CDR1 MNHNY and CDR2 SVGAGI (reference sequence). The CDR3 extends over 14 amino acids. Trimming pared 4 bases from V and 7 bases from J, leaving 16 bases between. The chain's CDR3 is CASSSSGPGGGYTF. The CDR3, as DNA: TGTGCCAGCAGTTCCTCGGGTCCCGGCGGTGGCTACACCTTC.

This clone was seen a single time. CDR3 sequence: CASSLVTGGTDTQYF. In nucleotides, the CDR3 is TGTGCCAGCAGCTTAGTTACAGGGGGCACAGATACGCAGTATTTT. This chain connects TRBV7-8 to TRBJ2-3, with 7 nucleotides matching TRBD1. Unmatched junction bases numbered 2, after V lost 1 base and J lost 1 base. The germline gives CDR1 SGHVS, CDR2 FQNEAQ. CDR3 length: 15 amino acids.

This chain uses TRBV7-9 with TRBJ1-5; D is unclear. The CDR3 extends over 15 amino acids. Germline CDR1 and CDR2: SEHNR and FQNEAQ (reference sequence). Between the trimmed V and J ends, which lost 5 bases and 3 bases, there was a span of 14 bases. The DNA for the CDR3 is TGTGCCAGCAGCGCAGGAATAATCGACAATCAGCCCCAGCATTTT. Residues: CASSAGIIDNQPQHF.

The CDR3 loop is CASSRRRQSYEQYF. As DNA, the CDR3 is TGCGCCAGCAGCCGAAGGCGGCAGTCCTACGAGCAGTACTTC. The chain uses TRBV4-3 and TRBJ2-7; D is undetermined. Trimming pared 4 bases from V and 1 base from J, leaving 11 bases between. The CDR3 runs to 14 residues. Germline loops: CDR1 LGHNA, CDR2 YSLEER.

The V and J genes are TRBV7-2 and TRBJ2-7; D possibly corresponds to TRBD2 (5 bases). Germline V lookup: CDR1 SGHTA, CDR2 FQGNSA. The CDR3 is 14 residues long. V lost 6 bases to trimming and J lost 2 bases, with 14 bases between them. The CDR3 is CASSSGIGPYEQYF. CDR3 DNA: TGTGCCAGCAGTTCCGGGATAGGGCCCTACGAGCAGTACTTC.

The chain recombines TRBV7-2 with TRBJ1-1, with a possible D match to TRBD1 (6 bases). From germline, CDR1 is SGHTA and CDR2 FQGNSA. V was clipped by 6 bases and J by 1 base, with 9 bases between them. The CDR3 is made up of 13 amino acids. This CDR3 is CASRLGANTEAFF. The CDR3 coding sequence is TGTGCCAGCAGGCTGGGGGCGAACACTGAAGCTTTCTTT.

This sequence joins TRBV5-8 and TRBJ2-5, with 8 bases aligning to TRBD2. The V segment lost 0 bases and the J segment 3 bases; nucleotides outside the gene matches: 7. CDR1 and CDR2 from the germline V gene are SGHTS and YDEGEE. This CDR3 has 16 amino acids. The CDR3 spells CASSLGRGGTEETQYF. CDR3 nucleotide sequence: TGTGCCAGCAGCTTGGGGCGCGGGGGGACCGAAGAGACCCAGTACTTC.

This chain uses TRBV19 with TRBJ1-2; D gene unclear. Per germline, CDR1 LNHDA and CDR2 SQIVND (reference sequence). The V and J ends lost 6 bases and 8 bases respectively, with 13 bases between them. This CDR3 region has 12 residues. CDR3 amino acids: CASRGRVSGYTF. The CDR3 nucleotides read TGTGCCAGTAGGGGTCGGGTTAGCGGCTACACCTTC.

V usage is TRBV7-9 and J usage is TRBJ2-5, with D maybe TRBD1 (6 bases). The CDR3 is 16 residues long. V lost 4 bases and J lost 4, with 19 bases in between. Germline-derived CDR1 and CDR2 are SEHNR and FQNEAQ (reference sequence). CDR3 coding DNA: TGTGCCAGCAGCTCCCCCGGGACACCGAACCGAGAGACCCAGTACTTC. Encoded protein: CASSSPGTPNRETQYF.

The rearrangement joins TRBV7-3 to TRBJ2-1, with 11 bases fitting TRBD2. This CDR3 contains 14 residues. V lost 2 bases and J lost 10; bases outside the gene matches: 4. The V gene's germline CDR1 is SGHTA and CDR2 FQGTGA. The CDR3: CASSLEGLAAEQFF. Here the CDR3 DNA reads TGTGCCAGCAGCTTAGAGGGACTAGCGGCAGAGCAGTTCTTC.

This clone has ten or more counts. The chain has TRBV30 and TRBJ1-1; the D gene is possibly TRBD1 (5 bases). The ends were cut back, 8 bases at V and 10 bases at J, with 17 bases in the middle. The CDR3 has 11 amino acids. Germline V gene lookup returns CDR1 GTSNPN and CDR2 SVGIG (reference sequence). The CDR3 DNA follows: TGTGCCATTGACAGCGCCACTCGAGCTTTCTTT. Translated: CAIDSATRAFF.

The chain recombines TRBV4-1 with TRBJ2-3; 12 bases match TRBD1. Germline V gives CDR1 MGHRA, CDR2 YSYEKL. This CDR3 spans 18 amino acids. The junction had 13 bases not matched to a gene; V was cut back by 4 bases and J by 5 bases. CDR3 DNA: TGCGCCAGCAGCCCACACGACCGGGGACAGGGGGCCGAAGATACGCAGTATTTT. Translation: CASSPHDRGQGAEDTQYF.

This rearrangement joins TRBV10-3 to TRBJ2-3, with D perhaps TRBD2 (6 bases). Germline values: CDR1 ENHRY, CDR2 SYGVKD. The CDR3 spans 15 residues. Trimming stripped 2 bases from V and 3 bases from J, with 12 bases between. CDR3 region: CAISEPGLTTDTQYF. CDR3 DNA: TGTGCCATCAGTGAGCCGGGACTTACTACAGATACGCAGTATTTT.

V is TRBV18 and J is TRBJ2-1; 9 nucleotides match TRBD1. The CDR3 extends over 15 amino acids. V trimming: 3 bases; J trimming: 3 bases; junction bases outside the gene matches: 3. Per the germline V gene, CDR1 is KGHSH and CDR2 is LQKENI. The CDR3 here is CASSPGTGFYNEQFF. The CDR3 DNA follows: TGTGCCAGCTCACCTGGGACAGGGTTCTACAATGAGCAGTTCTTC.

V is TRBV3-1 (or the pseudogene TRBV3-2) and J is TRBJ2-1; D might be TRBD1 (6 bases). Germline CDR1 LGHDT, CDR2 YNNKEL (reference sequence). The CDR3 sequence is 16 residues long. V shed 4 bases and J shed 1 base, with 14 bases lying between them. The CDR3 nucleotides are TGTGCCAGCAGCCTACAGGGTTTGGGGTCCTACAATGAGCAGTTCTTC. This sequence encodes CASSLQGLGSYNEQFF.

The V call is TRBV10-3, the J call TRBJ2-1; 8 nucleotides line up with TRBD2. V dropped 9 bases and J dropped 8; count of bases not matched to a gene: 15. This CDR3 is 15 amino acids long. Germline V gene sequence: CDR1 ENHRY, CDR2 SYGVKD. The CDR3 loop is CAITSAGASWDEQFF. For the CDR3, the DNA is TGTGCCATTACTTCAGCGGGAGCTAGTTGGGATGAGCAGTTCTTC.

The chain uses TRBV6-2 or TRBV6-3 and TRBJ2-4; D gene uncertain. CDR3 length: 15 amino acids. Germline V gene sequence: CDR1 MNHEY, CDR2 SVGEGT. V shed 6 bases and J shed 3 bases, with 15 bases lying between them. As DNA, the CDR3 is TGTGCCAGCAGCCGCAGTGGAACGGGCAAAAACATTCAGTACTTC. This sequence encodes CASSRSGTGKNIQYF.